This T cell receptor (beta chain) was retrieved from a study of blood T cell repertoires in COVID-19. Whole-study context: The United States, Italy and Spain were the sources of the acute and convalescent COVID-19 samples. PBMCs, B-cell-depleted T cells, or T cells provided the cDNA or gDNA that made up the material.

Original handling: It was from reference gene primer amplification that nucleated cell counts were estimated. Sequenced by immunoSEQ multiplex PCR; TCRdb stores in-frame clones only, minus some. The DNA gave D and trimming, while V, J and clone size come from that table. The sample yields around 160,000 clones, about 82% seen once. V gave up 5 bases and J gave up 5 bases, with 6 bases separating them. Germline V gene lookup returns CDR1 MDHEN and CDR2 SYDVKM. The CDR3 runs to 11 residues. This chain uses TRBV28 with TRBJ1-2, with D possibly TRBD1 on 6 matching bases. Sequencing used peripheral blood. This sequence originates from a woman between 35 and 50 years old with active or convalescent COVID-19. This chain's CDR3 is CASSRGYGYTF. CDR3 coding DNA: TGTGCCAGCAGTAGGGGGTATGGCTACACCTTC.